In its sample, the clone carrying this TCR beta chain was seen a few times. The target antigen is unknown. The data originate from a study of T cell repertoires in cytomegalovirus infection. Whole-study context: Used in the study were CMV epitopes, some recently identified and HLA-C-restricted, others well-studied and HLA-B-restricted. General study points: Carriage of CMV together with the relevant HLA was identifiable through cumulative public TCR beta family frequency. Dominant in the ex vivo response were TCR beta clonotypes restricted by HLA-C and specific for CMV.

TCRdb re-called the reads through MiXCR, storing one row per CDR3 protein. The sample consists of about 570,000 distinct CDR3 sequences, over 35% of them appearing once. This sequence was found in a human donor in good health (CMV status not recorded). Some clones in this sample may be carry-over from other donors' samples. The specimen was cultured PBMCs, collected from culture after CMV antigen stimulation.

CDR3 sequence reads: CASMGLAGGDNEQFF. DNA of the CDR3: TGTGCCAGCATGGGACTAGCGGGAGGGGATAATGAGCAGTTCTTC. The chain combines TRBV27 with TRBJ2-1; 16 positions agree with TRBD2. This CDR3 spans 15 amino acids. Unmatched junction bases numbered 4, after V lost 7 bases and J lost 7 bases. Per the germline V gene, CDR1 is MNHEY and CDR2 is SMNVEV (reference sequence).